Here is one T cell receptor beta chain with its context. These data originate in a study of blood T cell repertoires in COVID-19. Turning to the study itself: Samples of COVID-19 (acute and convalescent) were obtained from the United States, Italy and Spain.

This CDR3 region has 14 residues. Germline lookup yields CDR1 MNHEY and CDR2 SMNVEV (reference sequence). V was clipped by 6 bases and J by 4 bases; unmatched bases: 6. Clinical history reported by participants formed the basis on which cohorts were assigned. In the original workflow: Cell counts per sample came from amplifying reference gene primers. Clones were read by immunoSEQ multiplex PCR, and TCRdb kept only the in-frame ones, dropping some. That table supplies the V and J calls and clone size; D and trimming were determined from the DNA. The sample shows about 330,000 clones, roughly 90% of them seen only once.

Sequenced material: PBMCs or T cells enriched from blood (not recorded which). This TCR was sampled from a woman in her twenties or thirties who had recovered from COVID-19. The gene calls are TRBV27 and TRBJ1-1; 9 bases are a match to TRBD1. The DNA for the CDR3 is TGTGCCAGCAGAATAGACAGGGGGGGCACTGAAGCTTTCTTT. It is translated as CASRIDRGGTEAFF.